A single sample gave rise to the 26 T cell receptor beta chains below, sequenced in a study of OX40 agonist ivuxolimab in advanced cancers. TCRdb keeps only in-frame clones here, not all; method: immunoSEQ multiplex PCR. The data show 70,000 to 80,000 clones, around 94% seen once. Source: CD4+ or CD8+ T cells sorted from blood, taken in a trial of the OX40 agonist ivuxolimab. The receptors originated from an adult with an advanced solid tumor such as melanoma, head and neck, liver or kidney cancer.

This rearrangement joins TRBV9 to TRBJ2-7, with TRBD2 matching 9 bases. V lost 0 bases, J lost 5 bases, and 6 bases stayed unmatched. This CDR3 is 15 amino acids long. Germline V gives CDR1 SGDLS, CDR2 YYNGEE. The CDR3 spells CASSVGLAEGNEQYF. The CDR3 region has the DNA TGTGCCAGCAGCGTAGGACTAGCGGAAGGCAACGAGCAGTACTTC.

This sequence joins TRBV19 and TRBJ2-2, with D possibly matching TRBD2 (5 bases). CDR1 is LNHDA, CDR2 SQIVND, per germline (reference sequence). With 6 bases removed from V and 8 bases from J, the gap between germline ends came to 10 bases. The CDR3 totals 12 residues. CDR3 in amino acids: CASRLLGGELFF. The CDR3 nucleotides read TGTGCCAGTAGGTTACTAGGAGGGGAGCTGTTTTTT.

The rearrangement links TRBV28 to TRBJ1-6; 7 nucleotides line up with TRBD1. The CDR3 sequence is 16 residues long. Germline assignment: CDR1 MDHEN and CDR2 SYDVKM. V was clipped by 5 bases and J by 7 bases; unmatched bases: 11. This CDR3 is CASSDPGGGGNSPLHF. The CDR3 DNA reads as TGTGCCAGCAGTGATCCGGGCGGAGGGGGCAATTCACCCCTCCACTTT. Combining the CDR3 with reference TRBV28 and TRBJ1-6 gives the whole variable domain DVKVTQSSRYLVKRTGEKVFLECVQDMDHENMFWYRQDPGLGLRLIYFSYDVKMKEKGDIPEGYSVSREKKERFSLILESASTNQTSMYLCASSDPGGGGNSPLHFGNGTRLTVT.

This chain uses TRBV27 with TRBJ1-2, with D maybe TRBD1 (5 bases). CDR1 is MNHEY and CDR2 is SMNVEV in the germline V gene (reference sequence). This CDR3 has 15 amino acids. V lost 1 base and J 4 bases, leaving 13 bases between the germline ends. The CDR3 loop reads CASSLFEGRLYGYTF. In DNA form, the CDR3 reads TGTGCCAGCAGTTTATTTGAGGGGCGCCTCTATGGCTACACCTTC.

This clone appeared a single time. The CDR3 loop is CASSARFTGELFF. For the CDR3, the DNA is TGTGCCAGTAGTGCCCGATTCACCGGGGAGCTGTTTTTT. V and J are TRBV19 and TRBJ2-2, with unresolved D. Looked up from germline, CDR1 is LNHDA and CDR2 is SQIVND (reference sequence). V shed 5 bases and J shed 4 bases, with 8 bases lying between them. The CDR3 runs to 13 residues. Combining the CDR3 with reference TRBV19 and TRBJ2-2 gives the whole variable domain DGGITQSPKYLFRKEGQNVTLSCEQNLNHDAMYWYRQDPGQGLRLIYYSQIVNDFQKGDIAEGYSVSREKKESFPLTVTSAQKNPTAFYLCASSARFTGELFFGEGSRLTVL.

This clone has only one observation. V is TRBV5-1 and J is TRBJ2-7, with D possibly matching TRBD2 (5 bases). Between the trimmed V and J ends, which lost 4 bases and 2 bases, there was a span of 10 bases. The germline V gene has CDR1 SGHRS and CDR2 YFSETQ. The CDR3 runs to 13 residues. The CDR3 spells CASSVNGAYEQYF. CDR3 nucleotides: TGCGCCAGCAGCGTAAACGGGGCCTACGAGCAGTACTTC.

The V gene is TRBV19, the J gene TRBJ1-4, with TRBD1 identical over 7 bases. Looked up from germline, CDR1 is LNHDA and CDR2 is SQIVND (reference sequence). Germline trimming cut 5 bases from V and 2 bases from J; bases unmatched to any gene: 14. The length of the CDR3 is 18 residues. In DNA form, the CDR3 reads TGTGCCAGTAGTCCCCCCCACTGGGACAGTGGGACTAATGAAAAACTGTTTTTT. Translation gives CASSPPHWDSGTNEKLFF.

The V call is TRBV10-1, the J call TRBJ2-1; TRBD1 matches at 7 bases. The germline gives CDR1 WNHNN, CDR2 SYGVQD (reference sequence). The length of the CDR3 is 15 residues. V lost 3 bases, J lost 6 bases, and 8 bases stayed unmatched. DNA for the CDR3: TGCGCCAGCAGTGAAAGACAGGGTATTTCCAATGAGCAGTTCTTC. It codes for CASSERQGISNEQFF.

The chain employs TRBV29-1 and TRBJ1-1; D may be TRBD1 (5 bases). The CDR3 contains 12 residues. Per germline, CDR1 SQVTM and CDR2 ANQGSEA. The V end was cut by 7 bases, the J end by 5 bases, with 14 bases between. DNA of the CDR3: TGCAGCGGTTCGGGGGGAGAGACTGAAGCTTTCTTT. This encodes CSGSGGETEAFF. Variable domain in full (rest from reference TRBV29-1 and TRBJ1-1): SAVISQKPSRDICQRGTSLTIQCQVDSQVTMMFWYRQQPGQSLTLIATANQGSEATYESGFVIDKFPISRPNLTFSTLTVSNMSPEDSSIYLCSGSGGETEAFFGQGTRLTVV.

The chain links TRBV4-3 to TRBJ1-1, with D unresolved. The V gene's germline CDR1 is LGHNA and CDR2 YSLEER. The CDR3 contains 14 residues. V gave up 0 bases and J gave up 1 base, with 6 bases separating them. The CDR3 DNA sequence: TGCGCCAGCAGCCAAGACGGTTGGAACACTGAAGCTTTCTTT. Amino acids: CASSQDGWNTEAFF.

The CDR3 here is CASSLVGGGYGYTF. In DNA, the CDR3 is TGTGCCAGCAGCTTAGTGGGGGGCGGCTATGGCTACACCTTC. The chain uses TRBV7-2 and TRBJ1-2; TRBD1 might be the D (6 bases). Per the germline V gene, CDR1 is SGHTA and CDR2 is FQGNSA. With 1 base removed from V and 4 bases from J, the gap between germline ends came to 10 bases. The CDR3 loop spans 14 amino acids.

The V and J genes are TRBV16 and TRBJ1-5; D may be TRBD1 (5 bases). Trimming cost V 2 bases and J 4 bases, with 9 bases left between them. This CDR3 spans 14 amino acids. Germline CDR1 KGHSY, CDR2 FQNENV. As DNA, the CDR3 is TGTGCCAGCAGCCAAGGCGCAGGGAATCAGCCCCAGCATTTT. This codes for CASSQGAGNQPQHF.

The CDR3 here is CASSQGRLLNTEAFF. The DNA for the CDR3 is TGCGCCAGCAGCCAAGGTCGGCTCCTGAACACTGAAGCTTTCTTT. This sequence joins TRBV4-3 and TRBJ1-1; D is unclear. This CDR3 contains 15 residues. Trimming left V 1 base short and J 0 bases short, with 9 bases between. Germline V gene data show CDR1 as LGHNA and CDR2 as YSLEER.

The chain is built from TRBV4-1 and TRBJ2-5; TRBD1 aligns across 9 bases. The V and J ends lost 3 bases and 5 bases, in that order; junction bases with no gene match: 7. CDR3 length: 15 residues. Germline V CDR1 and CDR2: MGHRA, YSYEKL. CDR3 in DNA: TGCGCCAGCAGCCAGACAGGGGGGGGTCAGGAGACCCAGTACTTC. Translated, it gives CASSQTGGGQETQYF.

V is TRBV5-4 and J is TRBJ2-5, with 11 bases fitting TRBD2. The V segment lost 5 bases and the J segment 5 bases; nucleotides outside the gene matches: 8. The CDR3 length is 15 residues. Germline V CDR1 and CDR2: SGHNT, YYREEE (reference sequence). This CDR3 is CASRLAGGPGETQYF. The CDR3 DNA follows: TGTGCCAGCAGATTAGCGGGAGGGCCGGGGGAGACCCAGTACTTC.

CDR3 bases: TGTGCCAGCAGCCCTCCGGGAGAGAACGAGCAGTACTTC. It specifies CASSPPGENEQYF. This rearrangement joins TRBV11-2 to TRBJ2-7, with a possible D match to TRBD2 (6 bases). The CDR3 has 13 residues. Trimming removed 5 bases from V and 5 bases from J, with 13 bases in between. Germline CDR1 and CDR2: SGHAT and FQNNGV.

The chain joins TRBV10-3 to TRBJ1-1, with D perhaps TRBD1 (6 bases). The CDR3 spans 17 residues. Trimming shortened V by 6 bases and J by 4 bases, and 24 bases separated the two germline ends. Germline V gene data show CDR1 as ENHRY and CDR2 as SYGVKD. The CDR3 nucleotides read TGTGCCATCAGGCCAGGGAGTCAGGGGAACGCCGGCACTGAAGCTTTCTTT. This gives the protein CAIRPGSQGNAGTEAFF.

V and J are TRBV13 and TRBJ2-5, with 9 bases lining up with TRBD2. The CDR3 consists of 14 residues. Germline V gene lookup returns CDR1 PRHDT and CDR2 FYEKMQ (reference sequence). Unmatched junction bases numbered 2, after V lost 4 bases and J lost 2 bases. The chain's CDR3 is CASSSSGGQETQYF. DNA of the CDR3: TGTGCCAGCAGCTCGAGCGGGGGGCAAGAGACCCAGTACTTC. The whole variable domain, remainder taken from reference TRBV13 and TRBJ2-5, is AAGVIQSPRHLIKEKRETATLKCYPIPRHDTVYWYQQGPGQDPQFLISFYEKMQSDKGSIPDRFSAQQFSDYHSELNMSSLELGDSALYFCASSSSGGQETQYFGPGTRLLVL.

This sequence joins TRBV29-1 and TRBJ2-7; D not resolved. Trimming removed 0 bases from V and 2 bases from J, with 8 bases in between. The CDR3 is 13 amino acids. CDR1 and CDR2 (germline): SQVTM, ANQGSEA. CDR3 DNA: TGCAGCGTTGAAGATCAACACCCCTACGAGCAGTACTTC. It yields the protein CSVEDQHPYEQYF.

The rearrangement uses TRBV20-1 and TRBJ2-1; D is ambiguous. Per germline, CDR1 DFQATT and CDR2 SNEGSKA (reference sequence). CDR3 size: 11 residues. Trimming cost V 0 bases and J 12 bases, with 9 bases left between them. The CDR3 loop reads CSAREDGMQFF. In DNA form, the CDR3 reads TGCAGTGCTAGAGAGGACGGAATGCAGTTCTTC.

The genes are TRBV10-3 and TRBJ1-2; D uncertain. The germline CDR1 and CDR2 sequences are ENHRY and SYGVKD. Trimming removed 8 bases from V and 8 bases from J, with 18 bases in between. The CDR3 length is 13 residues. The CDR3 nucleotides are TGTGCCATCTCTCGGAGACCTGCTCTAGGCTACACCTTC. It translates to CAISRRPALGYTF.

The V and J genes are TRBV19 and TRBJ2-3; the D gene is possibly TRBD1 (6 bases). The CDR3 has 11 residues. Germline values: CDR1 LNHDA, CDR2 SQIVND (reference sequence). V was trimmed by 8 bases and J by 13 bases, leaving 16 bases between them. For the CDR3, the DNA is TGTGCCAGTGGAAAGGGGGTAGGGGAGTATTTT. It translates to CASGKGVGEYF.

The gene calls are TRBV19 and TRBJ2-2; either TRBD1 or TRBD2 may fit D (5 bases each). The length of the CDR3 is 14 residues. Trimming left V 4 bases short and J 3 bases short, with 9 bases between. In germline, CDR1 is LNHDA, CDR2 SQIVND (reference sequence). The CDR3 sequence: CASSRDGDTGELFF. The CDR3 DNA reads TGTGCCAGTAGTAGGGACGGAGACACCGGGGAGCTGTTTTTT.

The V call is TRBV19, the J call TRBJ2-2; D is ambiguous. CDR1 and CDR2 from the germline V gene are LNHDA and SQIVND (reference sequence). Trimming removed 3 bases at V and 7 bases at J, with 9 bases between. This CDR3 comprises 13 residues. The CDR3 spells CASSILSYGELFF. The CDR3 region has the DNA TGTGCCAGTAGTATCCTATCCTACGGGGAGCTGTTTTTT. Full variable domain (missing parts from reference TRBV19 and TRBJ2-2): DGGITQSPKYLFRKEGQNVTLSCEQNLNHDAMYWYRQDPGQGLRLIYYSQIVNDFQKGDIAEGYSVSREKKESFPLTVTSAQKNPTAFYLCASSILSYGELFFGEGSRLTVL.

The chain uses TRBV5-6 and TRBJ1-3; 7 bases line up with TRBD1. Germline CDR1 is SGHDT and CDR2 is YYEEEE. This CDR3 is built from 15 residues. V shed 5 bases, J shed 7 bases, and the junction held 12 bases outside the gene matches. CDR3 amino acids: CASRPSRGVWNTIYF. The CDR3 DNA is TGTGCCAGCAGGCCCTCCAGGGGGGTGTGGAACACCATATATTTT.

This clone was seen a single time. The chain carries TRBV7-9 and TRBJ1-2, with 10 bases matching TRBD1. V was pared by 4 bases and J by 2 bases, with 4 bases of the junction left unmatched. The CDR3 totals 15 residues. CDR1 is SEHNR, CDR2 FQNEAQ, per germline (reference sequence). CDR3 protein: CASSSGQGPNYGYTF. Written as DNA, the CDR3 is TGTGCCAGCAGCTCGGGACAGGGGCCAAACTATGGCTACACCTTC.